The table lists the clone carrying this T cell receptor beta chain with a count of one. Its antigen remains unknown. The CDR3 runs to 13 residues. V lost 2 bases, J lost 2 bases, and 6 bases lay in between. The V gene's germline CDR1 is SNHLY and CDR2 FYNNEI. This record belongs to a study of cytomegalovirus exposure and HLA in healthy donors. Across the study: HLA-typed donors were the source of approximately 80 million unique TCRs, which an early data release held. Overall study findings and caveats: A later analysis reportedly identified an Asian-associated ancestry cluster as carrying fewer N-insertions than the roughly 700-donor mean. Later work associated approximately 17,000 TCR beta sequences with HLA alleles at 0.05 false discovery rate. TCR beta sequences reportedly predicted most subjects' HLA-A and HLA-B alleles accurately.

This PCR relied on a set of 60 Vbeta primers and 13 Jbeta primers. Using immunoSEQ multiplex PCR, the repertoire was profiled, and TCRdb retains in-frame clones only, with some absent. The sample yields more than 140,000 clones, around three fifths seen once. V and J are TRBV2 and TRBJ2-5; no firm D call. The TCR originated in a woman aged 30 to 39 in good health and CMV-seropositive. The specimen sequenced was PBMCs. CDR3 residues: CASSETRQETQYF. Written as DNA, the CDR3 is TGTGCCAGCAGTGAAACAAGACAAGAGACCCAGTACTTC.